The T cell receptor beta chain described here comes from a study of molecular identifiers for immune sequencing clone quantification. Study outcomes and limitations: Jurkat TCR RNA spiked in from one cell (amid more than 850,000 naive cells) was reportedly detectable. Clones that exceeded 20 RNA copies held over 99% of effector molecules, yet under 1% in naive cells.

This clonotype was recorded a few times. As yet, its antigen is unknown. The authors gated naive CD8 T cells as CD8+CD4-CCR7+CD45RA+ for sorting. The CDR3 extends over 13 amino acids. The V end lost 3 bases, the J end lost 8 bases, and 13 bases lay between the germline ends. Germline V gene lookup returns CDR1 MNHEY and CDR2 SVGAGI. TCRdb re-called the PCR reads with MiXCR, one entry per CDR3 protein. The repertoire has about 320,000 distinct CDR3 sequences, under 25% of them found once; the top ten carry 0.74%. The rearrangement uses TRBV6-5 and TRBJ1-2; D is unresolved. This clonotype was obtained from a human donor in good health. Some libraries in this study had Jurkat cell RNA spiked in. The sample taken for sequencing was naive CD8+ T cells from blood, with Jurkat cell RNA spiked in. The subset denotes: FACS-sorted CD8+CD4-CCR7+CD45RA+ naive T cells. CDR3 nucleotides: TGTGCCAGCAGTTATGGCGGAGCGATAGGCTACACCTTC. It translates to CASSYGGAIGYTF.